Only one count was recorded for the clone carrying this T cell receptor beta chain. This sample was included in a study of blood T cell repertoires in COVID-19. The wider study: Both acute and convalescent COVID-19 samples were obtained from the United States, Italy and Spain.

This table comes from immunoSEQ multiplex PCR, and its TCRdb copy is limited to in-frame clones, with some not included. Of roughly 200,000 clones listed, approximately 82% are singletons. The CDR3 has 16 amino acids. Trimming removed 1 base at V and 2 bases at J, with 11 bases between. From germline, CDR1 is SGHTA and CDR2 FQGTGA. The specimen was peripheral blood. The sequence was collected from a man aged 40-55 years with active or convalescent COVID-19. V gene TRBV7-3 combines with J gene TRBJ2-2; D is ambiguous. The CDR3 region is CASSLNRRENTGELFF. The CDR3 nucleotides are TGTGCCAGCAGCTTAAACCGTCGAGAAAACACCGGGGAGCTGTTTTTT.